This T cell receptor (beta chain) was profiled in a study of T-cell memory formation after mild COVID-19. Germline values: CDR1 MNHNY, CDR2 SVGAGI (reference sequence). The CDR3 is 14 residues long. V was pared by 6 bases and J by 3 bases, with 14 bases between. TCRdb reprocessed the 5' RACE reads with MiXCR, giving one entry per CDR3 protein. Among under 250,000 distinct CDR3 sequences listed, roughly 15% were seen once. What was sequenced was PBMCs or a T cell subset sorted from them (not recorded which). The receptor's source is an adult woman who had mild COVID-19 (a few samples of this study predate the infection). Cell type and time point are not known. The chain links TRBV6-6 to TRBJ1-1; D remains unclear. CDR3 loop: CASRRGQTDTEAFF. The CDR3 nucleotides are TGTGCCAGCAGACGAGGGCAGACCGACACTGAAGCTTTCTTT.